This T cell receptor beta chain was sequenced in a study of blood T cell repertoires in COVID-19. On the study more broadly: Samples representing acute and convalescent COVID-19 were sourced from the United States, Italy and Spain. Sources were T cells, B-cell-depleted T cells, or PBMCs; the material itself was cDNA or gDNA.

This clone was counted a single time. Original processing notes: Reference gene primer amplification gave estimated nucleated cell counts. Method: immunoSEQ multiplex PCR; TCRdb's copy keeps in-frame clones and lacks some. The D gene and trimming were derived from the DNA, and the V and J assignments and clone size from that table. This table holds roughly 230,000 clones, 65% to 85% found once. The CDR3 has 14 amino acids. With 6 bases clipped from V and 5 bases from J, the junction kept 5 bases outside the gene matches. CDR1 is LNHDA and CDR2 is SQIVND in the germline V gene (reference sequence). The specimen sequenced was peripheral blood. The source is a man in his forties with active or convalescent COVID-19. The chain is built from TRBV19 and TRBJ2-2; 8 nucleotides agree with TRBD1. The CDR3 protein is CASSGQGRTGELFF. Here the CDR3 DNA reads TGTGCCAGTAGCGGACAGGGTAGGACCGGGGAGCTGTTTTTT. The complete variable domain, with remaining parts taken from reference TRBV19 and TRBJ2-2, reads DGGITQSPKYLFRKEGQNVTLSCEQNLNHDAMYWYRQDPGQGLRLIYYSQIVNDFQKGDIAEGYSVSREKKESFPLTVTSAQKNPTAFYLCASSGQGRTGELFFGEGSRLTVL.